This T cell receptor (beta chain) was sequenced during a study of T cell responses to AZD1222 COVID-19 vaccine. Across the study: Investigators merged groups given second doses at roughly 4 or roughly 12 weeks. Study findings and constraints: Only a handful of AZD1222 recipients, roughly 6 in all, had baseline seropositivity. Spike regions recognized by vaccine-associated CD4 TCRs spanned the protein, led by 160-218 and 743-854. Spike-specific TCRs gained breadth and depth after people received two AZD1222 doses.

The data were produced by immunoSEQ multiplex PCR, yet TCRdb's version contains in-frame clones alone and is incomplete. This sample carries about 120,000 clones, roughly 90% of them seen once, and the ten largest clones take roughly 3.5%. A note on this clone: Its antigen remains unknown.

Sequenced material: peripheral blood, taken on day 0 of AZD1222 vaccination. The clonotype was recovered from an adult in good health.

The DNA for the CDR3 is TGCGCCAGCAGCGGAGGGACAGGGGCCCCGTCGGGCACTGAAGCTTTCTTT. This sequence encodes CASSGGTGAPSGTEAFF. J is TRBJ1-1 and V is TRBV4-1, with 10 positions matching TRBD1. After removal of 5 bases from V and 4 bases from J, the junction contained 13 bases not matched to a gene. The CDR3 sequence is 17 residues long. Germline CDR1 and CDR2: MGHRA and YSYEKL.